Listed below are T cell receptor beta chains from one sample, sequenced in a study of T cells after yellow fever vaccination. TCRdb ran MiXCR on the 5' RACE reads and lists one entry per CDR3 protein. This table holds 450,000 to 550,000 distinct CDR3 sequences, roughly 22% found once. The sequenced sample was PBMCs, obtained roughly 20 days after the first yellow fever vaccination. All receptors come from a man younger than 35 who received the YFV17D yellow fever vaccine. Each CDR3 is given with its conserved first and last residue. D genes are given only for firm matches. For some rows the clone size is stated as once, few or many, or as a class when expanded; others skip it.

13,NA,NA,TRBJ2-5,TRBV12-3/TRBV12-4,CASTLGLLETQYF,TGTGCCAGCACCCTGGGACTGCTAGAGACCCAGTACTTC
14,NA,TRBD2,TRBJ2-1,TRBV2,CACRTSGDHNEQFF,TGTGCCTGCCGTACTAGCGGGGATCACAATGAGCAGTTCTTC
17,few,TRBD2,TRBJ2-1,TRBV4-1,CASSQELAGSSYNEQFF,TGCGCCAGCAGCCAAGAACTAGCGGGGAGCTCCTACAATGAGCAGTTCTTC
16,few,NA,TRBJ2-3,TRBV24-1,CATSEPLRGITDTQYF,TGTGCCACCAGTGAGCCCCTCCGGGGCATCACAGATACGCAGTATTTT
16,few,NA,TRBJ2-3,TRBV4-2,CASSQDWRGGTDTQYF,TGTGCCAGCAGCCAAGATTGGAGGGGAGGCACAGATACGCAGTATTTT
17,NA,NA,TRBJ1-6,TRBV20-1,CSAREWRASYDNSPLHF,TGCAGTGCTAGAGAGTGGAGGGCGTCGTATGATAATTCACCCCTCCACTTT
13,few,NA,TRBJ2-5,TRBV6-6,CASTSGDKETQYF,TGTGCCAGCACCTCCGGGGACAAGGAGACCCAGTACTTC
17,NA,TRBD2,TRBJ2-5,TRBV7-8,CASSLGLAGAGGETQYF,TGTGCCAGCAGCCTCGGACTAGCGGGGGCCGGGGGAGAGACCCAGTACTTC
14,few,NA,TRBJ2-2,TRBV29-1,CSVGGGSGGGELFF,TGCAGCGTTGGAGGAGGGAGTGGTGGCGGGGAGCTGTTTTTT
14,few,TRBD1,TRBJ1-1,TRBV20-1,CSAYSRDRVAEAFF,TGCAGTGCTTACTCCCGGGACAGGGTAGCTGAAGCTTTCTTT
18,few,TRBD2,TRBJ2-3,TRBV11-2,CASSQGTSGGAGTDTQYF,TGTGCCAGCAGTCAAGGGACTAGCGGGGGGGCCGGGACAGATACGCAGTATTTT
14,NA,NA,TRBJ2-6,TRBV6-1,CASRGAVGANVLTF,TGTGCCAGCCGGGGAGCGGTTGGGGCCAACGTCCTGACTTTC
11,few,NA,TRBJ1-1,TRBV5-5,CASSLYPEAFF,TGTGCCAGCAGCTTGTATCCTGAAGCTTTCTTT
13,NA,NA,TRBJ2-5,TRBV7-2,CASSWEVRETQYF,TGTGCCAGCAGCTGGGAGGTCAGGGAGACCCAGTACTTC
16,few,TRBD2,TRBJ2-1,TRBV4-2,CASSQEASGGYNEQFF,TGTGCCAGCAGCCAAGAGGCTAGCGGGGGGTACAATGAGCAGTTCTTC
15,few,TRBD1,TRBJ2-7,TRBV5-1,CASSPGTGDSYEQYF,TGCGCCAGCAGCCCCGGGACAGGGGATTCCTACGAGCAGTACTTC
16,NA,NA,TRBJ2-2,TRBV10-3,CAIRGHRRSPTGELFF,TGTGCCATCCGGGGGCACCGCCGGTCACCCACCGGGGAGCTGTTTTTT
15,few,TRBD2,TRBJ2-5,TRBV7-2,CASSLPSGGAKTQYF,TGTGCCAGCAGCTTACCCAGCGGGGGGGCCAAGACCCAGTACTTC
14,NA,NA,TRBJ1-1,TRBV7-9,CASSLARSQGGAFF,TGTGCCAGCAGCTTAGCGCGTTCGCAGGGAGGAGCTTTCTTT
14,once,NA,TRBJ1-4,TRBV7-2,CASSLWATNEKLFF,TGTGCCAGCAGCTTATGGGCAACTAATGAAAAACTGTTTTTT
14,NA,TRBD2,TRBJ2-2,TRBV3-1,CASSTLAVGGELFF,TGTGCCAGCAGCACCCTAGCGGTTGGCGGGGAGCTGTTTTTT
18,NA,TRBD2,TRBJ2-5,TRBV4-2,CASSQDLSSGGLRETQYF,TGTGCCAGCAGCCAAGATTTAAGTAGCGGGGGGCTTCGAGAGACCCAGTACTTC
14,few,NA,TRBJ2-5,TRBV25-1,CASSDQGTGETQYF,TGTGCCAGCAGTGACCAGGGCACTGGCGAGACCCAGTACTTC
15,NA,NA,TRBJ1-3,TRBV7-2,CASSARGHSGNTIYF,TGTGCCAGCAGCGCCCGGGGACACTCTGGAAACACCATATATTTT
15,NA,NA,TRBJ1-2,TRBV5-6,CASSLVPGNSYGYTF,TGTGCCAGCAGCTTGGTGCCAGGGAACTCCTATGGCTACACCTTC
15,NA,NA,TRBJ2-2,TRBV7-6,CASSFYSTGTGELFF,TGTGCCAGCAGCTTTTACTCGACGGGCACCGGGGAGCTGTTTTTT
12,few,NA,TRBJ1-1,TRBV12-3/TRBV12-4,CASSFYTTEAFF,TGTGCCAGCAGTTTCTATACCACTGAAGCTTTCTTT
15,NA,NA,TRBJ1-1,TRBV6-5,CASSYGPMGNTEAFF,TGTGCCAGCAGTTATGGGCCAATGGGGAACACTGAAGCTTTCTTT
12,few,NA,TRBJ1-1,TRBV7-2,CASRRDTNEAFF,TGTGCCAGCAGGCGGGACACCAATGAAGCTTTCTTT
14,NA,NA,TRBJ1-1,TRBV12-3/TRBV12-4,CASSLVGGGTEAFF,TGTGCCAGCAGTTTAGTAGGAGGGGGCACTGAAGCTTTCTTT
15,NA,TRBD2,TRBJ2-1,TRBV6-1,CASSPREGSYNEQFF,TGTGCCAGCAGTCCCCGGGAGGGATCCTACAATGAGCAGTTCTTC
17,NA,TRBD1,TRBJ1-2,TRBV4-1,CASSQPTRRQGLRGYTF,TGCGCCAGCAGCCAACCTACCCGTCGACAGGGACTGAGGGGCTACACCTTC
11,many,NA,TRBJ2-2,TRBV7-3,CASSFRGELFF,TGTGCCAGCAGTTTTCGAGGGGAGCTGTTTTTT
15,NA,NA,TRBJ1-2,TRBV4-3,CASSQEGGRSYGYTF,TGCGCCAGCAGCCAAGAGGGGGGCAGGAGTTATGGCTACACCTTC
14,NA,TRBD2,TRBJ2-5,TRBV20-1,CSAASGGAPETQYF,TGCAGTGCTGCTAGCGGGGGGGCTCCCGAGACCCAGTACTTC
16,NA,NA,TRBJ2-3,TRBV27,CASSLGVSAAVDTQYF,TGTGCCAGCAGTTTAGGGGTCTCGGCGGCGGTAGATACGCAGTATTTT
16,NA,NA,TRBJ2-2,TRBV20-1,CSASLGGAANTGELFF,TGCAGTGCTAGCCTAGGCGGTGCCGCGAACACCGGGGAGCTGTTTTTT
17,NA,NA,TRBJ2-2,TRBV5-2,CARGPGLICVGTGELFF,TGTGCCAGGGGCCCAGGGCTCATCTGTGTGGGCACCGGGGAGCTGTTTTTT
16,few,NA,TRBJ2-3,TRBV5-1,CASSLDSGYGTDTQYF,TGCGCCAGCAGCTTGGATTCAGGGTATGGCACAGATACGCAGTATTTT
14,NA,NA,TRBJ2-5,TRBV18,CASSLDRTQETQYF,TGTGCCAGCTCCCTAGACAGAACCCAAGAGACCCAGTACTTC
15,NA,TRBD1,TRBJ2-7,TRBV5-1,CASSFGTGGSYEQYF,TGCGCCAGCAGCTTCGGGACAGGGGGCAGCTACGAGCAGTACTTC
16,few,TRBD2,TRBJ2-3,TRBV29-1,CSVVPLAGAGVDTQYF,TGCAGCGTGGTACCTTTAGCGGGGGCCGGGGTAGATACGCAGTATTTT
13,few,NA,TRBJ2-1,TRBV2,CASSRGRDNEQFF,TGTGCCAGCAGTCGGGGACGGGACAATGAGCAGTTCTTC
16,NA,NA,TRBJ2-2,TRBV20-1,CSARDPRKANTGELFF,TGCAGTGCTAGAGATCCGAGGAAAGCGAACACCGGGGAGCTGTTTTTT
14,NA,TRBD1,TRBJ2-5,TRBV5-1,CASSLEGATPPGNF,TGCGCCAGCAGCTTGGAGGGGGCAACCCCCCCCGGCAACTTC
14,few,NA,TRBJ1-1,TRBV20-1,CSAGDPGGNTEAFF,TGCAGTGCTGGAGACCCGGGGGGGAACACTGAAGCTTTCTTT
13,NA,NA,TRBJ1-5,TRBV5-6,CASSNQPGTRLHF,TGTGCCAGCAGCAACCAGCCCGGGACCCGACTACATTTT
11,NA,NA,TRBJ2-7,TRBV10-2,CAARGTYEQYF,TGCGCCGCGCGCGGTACCTACGAGCAGTACTTC
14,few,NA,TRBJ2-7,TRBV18,CASSASLTQAEQYF,TGTGCCAGCTCGGCGTCCCTAACCCAGGCCGAGCAGTACTTC
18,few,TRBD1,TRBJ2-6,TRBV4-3,CASSQDPTGVGGANVLTF,TGCGCCAGCAGCCAAGATCCGACAGGGGTTGGCGGGGCCAACGTCCTGACTTTC
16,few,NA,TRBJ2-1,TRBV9,CASSVGFGPPLNEQFF,TGTGCCAGCAGCGTCGGCTTTGGACCCCCTCTTAATGAGCAGTTCTTC